This T cell receptor beta chain was documented in a study of T-cell reconstitution after alpha-beta-depleted transplantation in children (dated by TCRdb to about 2016). In terms of the full investigation: Using TCR repertoire profiling, the study quantitatively followed how T-cell immune reconstitution unfolded in children after TCRalphabeta/CD19-depleted allogeneic hematopoietic cell transplantation.

The library was generated by PCR. Reads for this sample came from an Illumina HiSeq 2500. TCR libraries were prepared with molecular barcoding, using unique molecular identifiers to normalize TCRbeta repertoire quantification. The public sequencing data were trimmed at Q25 with fastp and processed into clonotypes with MiXCR by TCRdb, which kept only in-frame beta chains. Duplicate CDR3 protein sequences are folded into a single record with the most common DNA and genes. The sample table contains 300,000 to 400,000 distinct CDR3 sequences; only one count was recorded for 20% to 30% of them. The leading ten clones occupy 9.5% to 12% of the sample. Study-wide conclusions, independent of this receptor: The high TCRbeta diversity at day 60 in some patients was ascribed to recipient T cells and intrathymic progenitors that had survived conditioning. The apparently early alphabetaT-cell count recovery about two months after transplant was reportedly dependent on only several hundred rapidly expanded clones derived from non-depleted graft cells. Hyperexpanded clone frequencies declined over subsequent months; after one year, T-cell counts and TCRbeta diversity were mostly attributed to newly produced T cells.

Counted from cysteine to phenylalanine, this CDR3 has 16 amino acids. Just CDR3 DNA is preserved here, 48 bases in frame from base 1. Looking up the germline V gene yields CDR1 ENHRY and CDR2 SYGVKD. V is pruned by 3 bases and J by 4 bases, leaving 8 bases of the junction without a gene match. In the case of this clonotype: Its antigen is not yet known. No base quality information exists; no much larger clone differs at one position.

Taken with the paper, the label for treatment or condition translates to: allogeneic hematopoietic cell transplantation with graft depleted of TCRalphabeta T cells and CD19 B cells. The children who served as transplant recipients had been given grafts of TCRalphabeta/CD19-depleted allogeneic hematopoietic cells. The sequence came from a male patient aged 10 to 17 who had a stem cell transplant for acute lymphoblastic leukemia, so the T cells may come from the graft donor. The source was PBMCs, mostly from graft donor cells, collected 180 days after TCRalphabeta/CD19-depleted stem cell transplant. The chain employs TRBV10-3 and TRBJ2-2; TRBD2 lines up with 7 middle nucleotides. In nucleotide form, the sequence is TGTGCCATCAGTGAAGGGCGGGAGAGGGTCACCGGGGAGCTGTTTTTT. Translation gives CAISEGRERVTGELFF.